One sample yielded the 17 T cell receptor beta chains listed below, sequenced in a study of T-cell reconstitution after alpha-beta-depleted transplantation in children. Preparing the TCRbeta library involved the use of unique molecular identifiers. MiXCR, run by TCRdb on the PCR reads, gives a single entry per CDR3 protein. The sample lists about 900,000 distinct CDR3 sequences; about 29% were seen once. Sample: PBMCs, mostly from graft donor cells, taken 360 days after TCRalphabeta/CD19-depleted stem cell transplant. The receptor set was obtained from a boy under two years old who had a stem cell transplant for SCID, so the T cells may come from the graft donor.

The sample holds a few counts of this clonotype. The DNA of the CDR3 is TGTGCCAGCAGTGTGCAGGGGGCATGGGCAGATACGCAGTATTTT. Its translation: CASSVQGAWADTQYF. This chain connects TRBV12-3 or TRBV12-4 to TRBJ2-3, with 8 bases identical to TRBD1. This CDR3 region has 15 residues. Trimming removed 5 bases from V and 4 bases from J; junction bases left unmatched: 8.

The chain carries TRBV12-3 or TRBV12-4 and TRBJ1-5; TRBD1 matches 7 bases. The CDR3 totals 20 residues. Trimming at V came to 5 bases and at J to 3 bases, leaving 22 bases not matched to a gene. The CDR3 DNA sequence: TGTGCCAGCAGTCCACCCAGGAGGGGGGGACAGTCAATAAACAATCAGCCCCAGCATTTT. It yields the protein CASSPPRRGGQSINNQPQHF.

This clonotype was observed a few times. The V and J genes are TRBV9 and TRBJ2-3; maybe TRBD1 (5 bases). The CDR3 runs 16 residues. The germline V gene encodes CDR1 SGDLS and CDR2 YYNGEE. V shed 0 bases and J shed 1 base, with 12 bases lying between them. CDR3 amino acids: CASSVGQGVGTDTQYF. The CDR3 DNA follows: TGTGCCAGCAGCGTAGGCCAGGGCGTCGGCACAGATACGCAGTATTTT.

The chain uses TRBV6-8 and TRBJ1-5, with D perhaps matching TRBD1 (5 bases). CDR3 length equals 13 residues. Germline CDR1 MNHGY, CDR2 SAAAGT. The V gene lost 2 bases and the J gene lost 5 bases, with 7 bases spanning the gap. CDR3 sequence: CASSYKGHQPQHF. For the CDR3, the DNA is TGTGCCAGCAGTTACAAGGGGCATCAGCCCCAGCATTTT.

This rearrangement joins TRBV20-1 to TRBJ2-5; possible D gene TRBD2, 5 bases. The germline V gene has CDR1 DFQATT and CDR2 SNEGSKA (reference sequence). CDR3 length: 15 residues. V was pared by 4 bases and J by 0 bases, with 15 bases between. CDR3 residues: CSATYGELYQETQYF. CDR3 nucleotides: TGCAGTGCTACCTACGGGGAATTGTACCAAGAGACCCAGTACTTC.

V is TRBV5-5 and J is TRBJ2-1; possibly TRBD1 for D (5 bases). The germline V and J ends were trimmed by 3 bases and 0 bases, with 10 bases remaining between them. The germline V gene has CDR1 SGHKS and CDR2 YYEKEE (reference sequence). This CDR3 spans 15 amino acids. CDR3 in amino acids: CASSYDSPSYNEQFF. The CDR3 nucleotides are TGTGCCAGCAGCTATGACAGTCCCTCCTACAATGAGCAGTTCTTC.

This rearrangement joins TRBV19 to TRBJ1-1, with 7 bases fitting TRBD1. The CDR3 is 13 residues long. Germline V gene lookup returns CDR1 LNHDA and CDR2 SQIVND (reference sequence). V lost 5 bases to trimming and J lost 8 bases; unmatched junction nucleotides: 8. The CDR3: CASSLTQGDEAFF. The CDR3 DNA is TGTGCCAGTAGTCTCACCCAGGGGGACGAAGCTTTCTTT.

This clonotype occurred many times. The chain employs TRBV6-1 and TRBJ1-5; 7 nucleotides agree with TRBD1. V was clipped by 1 base and J by 3 bases; unmatched bases: 3. The CDR3 has 15 amino acids. The germline CDR1 and CDR2 sequences are MNHNS and SASEGT. CDR3 amino acids: CASSEEGAVNQPQHF. The CDR3 nucleotides are TGTGCCAGCAGTGAAGAGGGGGCGGTCAATCAGCCCCAGCATTTT.

CDR3 sequence (DNA): TGTGCCAGCAGTTGGCTACAGGGTCCGCAGTACTTC. Its protein product is CASSWLQGPQYF. The V gene is TRBV28, the J gene TRBJ2-7; D perhaps matches TRBD1 (6 bases). Trimming took 4 bases from V and 9 from J, leaving 13 bases between them. The CDR3 spans 12 residues. The germline gives CDR1 MDHEN, CDR2 SYDVKM.

This clonotype appeared a few times. The V call is TRBV4-2, the J call TRBJ1-5; D remains unclear. Trimming took 1 base from V and 8 from J, leaving 15 bases between them. The germline V gene encodes CDR1 LGHNA and CDR2 YNFKEQ. The CDR3 spans 15 residues. In nucleotides, the CDR3 is TGTGCCAGCAGCCAAGGTGGGCAGGCACCTGAGCCCCAGCATTTT. Amino acid sequence: CASSQGGQAPEPQHF.

This clonotype was seen only a few times. The chain couples TRBV7-9 to TRBJ2-2, with 8 bases fitting TRBD1. Germline lookup yields CDR1 SEHNR and CDR2 FQNEAQ (reference sequence). V lost 3 bases to trimming and J lost 5 bases; unmatched junction nucleotides: 11. CDR3 length: 17 residues. CDR3 residues: CASSFFSRQGITGELFF. In DNA, the CDR3 is TGTGCCAGCAGCTTCTTTTCAAGACAGGGGATAACCGGGGAGCTGTTTTTT.

The chain has TRBV12-3 or TRBV12-4 and TRBJ1-1; D is ambiguous. The germline V and J ends were trimmed by 3 bases and 1 base, with 9 bases remaining between them. This CDR3 region has 14 residues. The CDR3 DNA sequence: TGTGCCAGCAGTTTTGGTACGAGGAACACTGAAGCTTTCTTT. This encodes CASSFGTRNTEAFF.

This chain uses TRBV6-5 with TRBJ1-3; no clear D. The length of the CDR3 is 16 residues. The germline CDR1 and CDR2 sequences are MNHEY and SVGAGI. V was shortened by 2 bases and J by 0 bases, with 11 bases between the two germline ends. CDR3 bases: TGTGCCAGCAGTTACCCGGTAGAGGGCTCTGGAAACACCATATATTTT. Its translation: CASSYPVEGSGNTIYF.

The J gene is TRBJ1-3, the V gene TRBV6-5; 9 bases map to TRBD1. Germline V gene data show CDR1 as MNHEY and CDR2 as SVGAGI. Trimming at V came to 2 bases and at J to 4 bases, leaving 3 bases not matched to a gene. CDR3 length: 15 amino acids. CDR3 loop: CASSYRDRVGNTIYF. In DNA form, the CDR3 reads TGTGCCAGCAGTTACAGGGACAGGGTCGGAAACACCATATATTTT.

The rearrangement links TRBV7-9 to TRBJ2-1; tentative D call: TRBD1 (6 bases). The germline gives CDR1 SEHNR, CDR2 FQNEAQ (reference sequence). The CDR3 has 15 residues. V lost 1 base and J lost 5, with 12 bases in between. In DNA, the CDR3 is TGTGCCAGCAGCTTAGTCATCGGACAGAACAATGAGCAGTTCTTC. It is translated as CASSLVIGQNNEQFF.

The sample holds a few counts of this clonotype. This chain links TRBV7-2 with TRBJ2-5; no clear D gene. Trimming cost V 2 bases and J 4 bases, with 8 bases left between them. CDR1 is SGHTA and CDR2 is FQGNSA in the germline V gene. This CDR3 is built from 13 residues. In DNA, the CDR3 is TGTGCCAGCAGCTTACTTTGGGGAGAGACCCAGTACTTC. This codes for CASSLLWGETQYF.

This clonotype was seen more than once but under ten times. This rearrangement joins TRBV3-1 to TRBJ2-1; 9 bases are a match to TRBD1. Germline V CDR1 and CDR2: LGHDT, YNNKEL (reference sequence). CDR3 length equals 15 residues. Losses at the gene ends were 5 bases for V and 4 bases for J; bases not matched to a gene: 6. The CDR3 nucleotides are TGTGCCAGCAGCTTCTACAGGGGGCTTTACAATGAGCAGTTCTTC. It specifies CASSFYRGLYNEQFF.